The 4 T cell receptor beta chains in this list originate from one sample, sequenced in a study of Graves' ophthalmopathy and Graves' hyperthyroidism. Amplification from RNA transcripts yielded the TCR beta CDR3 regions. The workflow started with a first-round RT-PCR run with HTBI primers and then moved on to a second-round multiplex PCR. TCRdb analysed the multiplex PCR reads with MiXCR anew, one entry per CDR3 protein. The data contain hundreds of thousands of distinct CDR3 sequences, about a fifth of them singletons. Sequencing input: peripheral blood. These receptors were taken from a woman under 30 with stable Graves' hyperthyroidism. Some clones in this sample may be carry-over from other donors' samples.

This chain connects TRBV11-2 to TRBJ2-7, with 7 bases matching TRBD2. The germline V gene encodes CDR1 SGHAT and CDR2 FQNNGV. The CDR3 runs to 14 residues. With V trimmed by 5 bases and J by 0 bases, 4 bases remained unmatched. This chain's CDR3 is CASSRGEDSYEQYF. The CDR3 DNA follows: TGTGCCAGCAGCCGGGGGGAAGACTCCTACGAGCAGTACTTC.

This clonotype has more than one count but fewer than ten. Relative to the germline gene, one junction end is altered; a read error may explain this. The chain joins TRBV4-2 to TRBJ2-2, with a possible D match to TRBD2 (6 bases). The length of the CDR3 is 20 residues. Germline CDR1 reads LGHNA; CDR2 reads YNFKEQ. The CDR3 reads CASSPAFVLFGGTNTGELCF. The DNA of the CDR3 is TGTGCCAGCAGCCCCGCCTTCGTATTATTCGGAGGGACGAACACCGGGGAGCTGTGTTTT.

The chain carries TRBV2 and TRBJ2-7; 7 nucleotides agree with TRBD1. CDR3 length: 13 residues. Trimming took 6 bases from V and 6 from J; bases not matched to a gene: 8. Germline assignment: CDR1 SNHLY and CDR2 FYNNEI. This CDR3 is CASSRQGLGEQYF. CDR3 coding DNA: TGTGCCAGCAGCCGACAGGGCTTGGGCGAGCAGTACTTC. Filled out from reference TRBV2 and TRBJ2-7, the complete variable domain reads EPEVTQTPSHQVTQMGQEVILRCVPISNHLYFYWYRQILGQKVEFLVSFYNNEISEKSEIFDDQFSVERPDGSNFTLKIRSTKLEDSAMYFCASSRQGLGEQYFGPGTRLTVT.

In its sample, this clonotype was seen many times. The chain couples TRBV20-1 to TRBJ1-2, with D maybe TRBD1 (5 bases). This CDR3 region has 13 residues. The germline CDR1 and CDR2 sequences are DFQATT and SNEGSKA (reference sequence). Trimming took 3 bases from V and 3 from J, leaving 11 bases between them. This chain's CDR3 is CSASPEGYYGYTF. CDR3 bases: TGCAGTGCTAGCCCTGAGGGGTACTATGGCTACACCTTC.